Sequencing of this TCR beta chain was carried out in a study of cytomegalovirus exposure and HLA in healthy donors. Study-wide background: It was reported in a later analysis that the roughly 120 validation repertoires used the same platform as the 550 to 800 first-cohort repertoires. Study-wide results and limits: The classifier was said to identify cytomegalovirus status with high specificity and sensitivity. The tendency of first-cohort TCR clusters to co-occur in the roughly 110 validation repertoires emerged from a later analysis. The CMV antigen specificity of a few CMV-associated chains was confirmed through in vitro analysis.

Repertoires were generated with immunoSEQ multiplex PCR, while TCRdb's copy carries only in-frame clones and drops some. Of 50,000 to 70,000 clones in the sample, around 95% are singletons; the top ten hold about 6%. Details on this clone: Its antigen is not known.

The V and J ends lost 3 bases and 8 bases, in that order; junction bases with no gene match: 20. Germline CDR1 and CDR2: SGDLS and YYNGEE. The CDR3 extends over 19 amino acids. The material sequenced was PBMCs. The genes are TRBV9 and TRBJ2-1; 10 bases match TRBD2. This sequence originates from a woman aged 18-29 years in good health and CMV-seropositive. The chain's CDR3 is CASSAPIYLAGAQTHEQFF. CDR3 sequence (DNA): TGTGCCAGCAGCGCACCAATCTATCTAGCGGGGGCCCAGACCCATGAGCAGTTCTTC.